These T cell receptor beta chains were read from a single sample in a study of T cell repertoires in cytomegalovirus infection. TCRdb re-called the reads through MiXCR, storing one row per CDR3 protein. The sample includes approximately 250,000 distinct CDR3 sequences, roughly 10% seen only once; the top ten take roughly 16%. Sample: PBMCs. The origin of the receptors is a human donor in good health (CMV status not recorded). Some clones in this sample may be carry-over from other donors' samples. The CDR3 runs from the conserved cysteine through the conserved F or W. A D gene is named only where the DNA matches it firmly. The size entry is marked missing in some rows and otherwise reads once, few, many or a size class.

v_call	j_call	clone_size	d_call	cdr3_nt	cdr3_aa
TRBV7-6	TRBJ2-1	many	.	TGTGCCAGCAGTCGGACCCCGGGAGAGTTCTTC	CASSRTPGEFF
TRBV7-8	TRBJ1-6	many	.	TGTGCCAGCAGCTTAGATCGGGGGTATGGTTCACCCCTCCACTTT	CASSLDRGYGSPLHF
TRBV19	TRBJ1-5	few	TRBD1	TGTGCCAGTAGTACACCTCGACAGGGTAAAAATCAGCCCCAGCATTTT	CASSTPRQGKNQPQHF
TRBV11-2	TRBJ2-2	many	.	TGTGCCAGCAGGTTCACCGGGGAGCTGTTTTTT	CASRFTGELFF
TRBV11-2	TRBJ2-7	many	.	TGTGCCAGCAGCCATGGCGGGACAGCGAGGCAGTACTTC	CASSHGGTARQYF
TRBV7-2	TRBJ2-1	many	.	TGTGCCAGCAGCCCGGACAGGTGGGGGGTGAATGAGCAGTTCTTC	CASSPDRWGVNEQFF
TRBV7-2	TRBJ2-5	many	.	TGTGCCAGCAGGCAAGGGAGGGGGGGCCTGGAGACCCAGTACTTC	CASRQGRGGLETQYF
TRBV7-2	TRBJ2-3	many	TRBD2	TGTGCCAGCAGCGCGGGACTAGCGACCACAGATACGCAGTATTTT	CASSAGLATTDTQYF
TRBV7-2	TRBJ1-2	many	TRBD1	TGTGCCAGCAGCTCGCACAGGGGCCCAAGTGGCTACACCTTC	CASSSHRGPSGYTF
TRBV7-2	TRBJ2-2	many	.	TGTGCCAGCGAGGAGGGACAGAGGAACACCGGGGAGCTGTTTTTT	CASEEGQRNTGELFF
TRBV4-3	TRBJ2-1	few	TRBD2	TGCGCCAGCAGCCAAGCCTCTAACTCCTTAGCGGGAGGGCCTGGGGGTGAGCAGTTCTTC	CASSQASNSLAGGPGGEQFF
TRBV7-9	TRBJ2-3	many	TRBD1	TGTGCCAGCAGCTCATTTGGGACAGGGCATCTTGGAGATACGCAGTATTTT	CASSSFGTGHLGDTQYF
TRBV29-1	TRBJ2-3	many	.	TGCACGTTTCTAGAGGGAAATACGCAGTATTTT	CTFLEGNTQYF
TRBV28	TRBJ1-6	few	.	TGTGCCAGCAGTTTCCTCGGGATTGGAGGGAATTCACCCCTCCACTTT	CASSFLGIGGNSPLHF
TRBV4-3	TRBJ1-2	.	.	TGCGCCAGCAGCCAGTTAGGAAGCTATGGCTACACCTTC	CASSQLGSYGYTF
TRBV11-3	TRBJ1-3	many	.	TGTGCCAGCAGCGTAAATACAGCTTCTGGAAACACCATATATTTT	CASSVNTASGNTIYF
TRBV7-2	TRBJ2-1	many	.	TGTGCCAGCAGCTCGACTAGTACCTTCTACAATGAGCAGTTCTTC	CASSSTSTFYNEQFF
TRBV7-2	TRBJ2-3	many	.	TGTGCCAGCAGCTCCGTGGCGGGATCCACAGATACGCAGTATTTT	CASSSVAGSTDTQYF
TRBV28	TRBJ2-3	.	TRBD2	TGTGCCAGCAGCTTCCTAGCGGGGATAGATACGCAGTATTTT	CASSFLAGIDTQYF
TRBV7-2	TRBJ2-7	many	TRBD2	TGTGCCAGCAGCTACTCCGGGGGTGGGTTAGCGGGAGGGATCTACGAGCAGTACTTC	CASSYSGGGLAGGIYEQYF
TRBV6-2/TRBV6-3	TRBJ2-1	few	.	TGTGCCAGCAGCCCGGGGGGCGTGTTCAATGAGCAGTTCTTC	CASSPGGVFNEQFF
TRBV29-1	TRBJ1-1	.	.	TGCAGCGTTTCACAGCAGAACACTGAAGCTTTCTTT	CSVSQQNTEAFF
TRBV7-2	TRBJ2-5	many	TRBD2	TGTGCCAGCCGCGTCGGAGGAGGAGCGGGGGGGAAAGAGACCCAGTACTTC	CASRVGGGAGGKETQYF
TRBV12-3/TRBV12-4	TRBJ2-7	many	TRBD1	TGTGCCAGCAGACGCAGGGGGCGCGGATCCTACGAGCAGTACTTC	CASRRRGRGSYEQYF
TRBV12-3/TRBV12-4	TRBJ2-7	.	.	TGTGCCAGCAGTATCCAGGGTAATAGCGAGCAGTACTTC	CASSIQGNSEQYF
TRBV5-1	TRBJ1-1	.	.	TGCGCCAGCAGGACCGGGACCCATCAAAGGAACACTGAAGCTTTCTTT	CASRTGTHQRNTEAFF
TRBV6-5	TRBJ2-6	.	.	TGTGCCAGCAGTTCCCCGGGACGGAGCTTTGAGGCCAACGTCCTGACTTTC	CASSSPGRSFEANVLTF
TRBV9	TRBJ2-7	few	.	TGTGCCAGCAGCGTAGGATCAGTCGGGCTCTACGAGCAGTACTTC	CASSVGSVGLYEQYF
TRBV7-2	TRBJ1-2	few	.	TGTGCCAGCAGCTTAGCGATGGATAACTATGGCTACACCTTC	CASSLAMDNYGYTF
TRBV12-3/TRBV12-4	TRBJ1-2	many	.	TGTGCCAGCAGCCTGGGTCCTAAGGGTAACTATGGCTACACCTTC	CASSLGPKGNYGYTF
TRBV7-2	TRBJ2-7	many	.	TGTGCCAGCAGCTTGCCCACTTCCTACGAGCAGTACTTC	CASSLPTSYEQYF
TRBV12-3/TRBV12-4	TRBJ1-1	.	.	TGTGCCAGCATTCGGACCGTGAACACTGAAGCTTTCTTT	CASIRTVNTEAFF
TRBV4-3	TRBJ1-4	many	.	TGCGCCAGCAGCCAAGGGGCTGACTCAACTAATGAAAAACTGTTTTTT	CASSQGADSTNEKLFF
TRBV7-9	TRBJ2-1	many	TRBD2	TGTGCCAGCAGCCGGGGACTAGCGGGGATCTCCTACAATGAGCAGTTCTTC	CASSRGLAGISYNEQFF
TRBV11-2	TRBJ2-5	many	TRBD2	TGTGCCAGCAGCACGGGACTAGCGGGGGGTCAAGAGACCCAGTACTTC	CASSTGLAGGQETQYF
TRBV18	TRBJ1-5	few	.	TGTGCCAGCTCACCAGGGGTGGACAATCAGCCCCAGCATTTT	CASSPGVDNQPQHF